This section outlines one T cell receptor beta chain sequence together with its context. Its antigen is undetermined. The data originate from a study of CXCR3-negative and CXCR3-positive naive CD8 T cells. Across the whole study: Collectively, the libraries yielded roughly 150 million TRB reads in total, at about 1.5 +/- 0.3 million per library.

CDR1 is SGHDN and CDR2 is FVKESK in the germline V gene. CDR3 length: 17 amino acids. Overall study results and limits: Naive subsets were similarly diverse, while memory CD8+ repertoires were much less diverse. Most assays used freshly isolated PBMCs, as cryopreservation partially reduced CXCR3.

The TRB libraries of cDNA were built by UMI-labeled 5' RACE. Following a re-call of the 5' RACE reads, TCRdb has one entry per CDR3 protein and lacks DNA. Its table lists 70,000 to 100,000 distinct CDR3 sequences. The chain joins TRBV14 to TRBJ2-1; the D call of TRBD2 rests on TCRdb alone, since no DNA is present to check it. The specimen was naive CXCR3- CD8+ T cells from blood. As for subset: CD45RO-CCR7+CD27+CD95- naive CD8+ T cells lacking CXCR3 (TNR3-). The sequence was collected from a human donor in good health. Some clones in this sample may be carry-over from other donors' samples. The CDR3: CASSQVALAGPYNEQFF. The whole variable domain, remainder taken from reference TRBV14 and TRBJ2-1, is EAGVTQFPSHSVIEKGQTVTLRCDPISGHDNLYWYRRVMGKEIKFLLHFVKESKQDESGMPNNRFLAERTGGTYSTLKVQPAELEDSGVYFCASSQVALAGPYNEQFFGPGTRLTVL.